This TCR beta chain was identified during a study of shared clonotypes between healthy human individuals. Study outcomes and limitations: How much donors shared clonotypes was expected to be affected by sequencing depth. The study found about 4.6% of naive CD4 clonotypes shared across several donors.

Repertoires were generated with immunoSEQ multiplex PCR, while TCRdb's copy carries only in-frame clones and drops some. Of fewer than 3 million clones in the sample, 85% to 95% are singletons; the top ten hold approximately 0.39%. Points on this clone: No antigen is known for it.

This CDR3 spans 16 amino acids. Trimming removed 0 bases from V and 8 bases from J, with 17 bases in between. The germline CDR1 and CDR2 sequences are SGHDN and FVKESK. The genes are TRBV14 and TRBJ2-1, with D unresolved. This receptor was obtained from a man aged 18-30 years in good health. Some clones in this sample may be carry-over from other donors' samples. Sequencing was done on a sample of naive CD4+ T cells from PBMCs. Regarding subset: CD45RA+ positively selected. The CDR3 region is CASSQDLASWMDEQFF. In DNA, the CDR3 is TGTGCCAGCAGCCAAGATCTGGCGTCGTGGATGGATGAGCAGTTCTTC.